This T cell receptor (beta chain) comes out of a study of shared T cell receptors in the human thymus. Clones were read by immunoSEQ multiplex PCR, and TCRdb kept only the in-frame ones, dropping some. Seen here are hundreds of thousands of clones, approximately 87% observed once, and the top ten hold about 0.01%. V was trimmed by 2 bases and J by 4 bases, leaving 14 bases between them. This CDR3 contains 15 residues. Germline loops: CDR1 SGHVS, CDR2 FQNEAQ. The data were also submitted as part of a second study, on human thymus T cells. In that study: Resections from corrective heart surgery supplied the thymus tissue. Thymic and blood repertoires appeared to show biased V and J gene usage. Reports from related research described highly overlapping thymic repertoires among unrelated individuals.

Sequences were obtained from thymocytes. The sequence derives from a boy under two years old with a congenital heart defect. The chain links TRBV7-8 to TRBJ2-5, with TRBD2 as a possible D gene (5 bases). DNA for the CDR3: TGTGCCAGCAGCTTAAACGGGCGGGTTCGAGAGACCCAGTACTTC. Amino acids: CASSLNGRVRETQYF.